This passage covers 31 T cell receptor beta chains from one sample sequenced in a study of blood T cell repertoires in COVID-19. Here immunoSEQ multiplex PCR was the method, and the copy in TCRdb shows in-frame clones only, minus some. The data show about 180,000 clones, 75% to 90% seen once. Sequenced: peripheral blood. Source of these receptors: a woman in her 40s with COVID-19, enrolled during active disease.

This chain uses TRBV10-1 with TRBJ2-2; a weak D match, TRBD2 (6 bases). V dropped 4 bases and J dropped 0 bases, with 12 bases sitting between them. The CDR3 runs to 16 residues. The germline V gene has CDR1 WNHNN and CDR2 SYGVQD (reference sequence). CDR3 residues: CASSVGGTPNTGELFF. The CDR3 nucleotides read TGCGCCAGCAGTGTTGGAGGGACCCCGAACACCGGGGAGCTGTTTTTT.

The chain links TRBV2 to TRBJ2-2; 10 bases line up with TRBD2. Germline CDR1 is SNHLY and CDR2 is FYNNEI. This CDR3 contains 14 residues. The J segment lost 6 bases and the V segment lost 10 bases, leaving 8 bases of the junction unmatched. CDR3 in amino acids: CATGVLAGAGELFF. The DNA of the CDR3 is TGTGCCACTGGGGTGCTAGCGGGGGCCGGGGAGCTGTTTTTT.

V and J are TRBV29-1 and TRBJ2-7, with TRBD1 identical over 7 bases. The CDR3 totals 13 residues. Germline V gene data show CDR1 as SQVTM and CDR2 as ANQGSEA. J gave up 3 bases and V 6 bases, and 8 bases lay outside the gene matches. The CDR3 protein is CSVLRDSHYEQYF. The CDR3 DNA is TGCAGCGTACTCCGGGACAGTCACTACGAGCAGTACTTC.

The V and J genes are TRBV9 and TRBJ2-7; the match to TRBD2 covers 7 bases. V gave up 1 base and J gave up 2 bases; unmatched junction bases: 9. The CDR3 spans 16 residues. Germline CDR1 reads SGDLS; CDR2 reads YYNGEE. In nucleotides, the CDR3 is TGTGCCAGCAGCGTATCGGCTAGCGGAAATCCCTACGAGCAGTACTTC. This codes for CASSVSASGNPYEQYF.

The chain couples TRBV15 to TRBJ2-7; 9 positions match TRBD2. V trimming: 7 bases; J trimming: 2 bases; junction bases outside the gene matches: 18. The CDR3 spans 18 residues. Per the germline V gene, CDR1 is LNHNV and CDR2 is YYDKDF (reference sequence). The CDR3 nucleotides are TGTGCCACCACCCCACCGGAACTAGCGGGTGGACTCCCCTACGAGCAGTACTTC. Translation: CATTPPELAGGLPYEQYF.

V is TRBV27 and J is TRBJ1-2, with TRBD1 as a possible D gene (5 bases). CDR1 MNHEY and CDR2 SMNVEV come from the germline V gene (reference sequence). The CDR3 loop spans 13 amino acids. Trimming pared 4 bases from V and 6 bases from J, leaving 12 bases between. The CDR3 nucleotides read TGTGCCAGCAGTTATGGCAGGGTAGATGGCTACACCTTC. Its translation: CASSYGRVDGYTF.

The rearrangement joins TRBV27 to TRBJ1-2; D ambiguous. The CDR3 extends over 17 amino acids. V shed 3 bases and J shed 6 bases, with 23 bases lying between them. Germline-derived CDR1 and CDR2 are MNHEY and SMNVEV (reference sequence). The CDR3 is CASSFAQTSGRSHGYTF. CDR3 DNA: TGTGCCAGCAGTTTCGCACAGACCAGCGGGAGGTCCCATGGCTACACCTTC.

This clone was observed a handful of times. The rearrangement joins TRBV9 to TRBJ1-4; D gene ambiguous. CDR1 is SGDLS and CDR2 is YYNGEE in the germline V gene. CDR3 length equals 14 residues. V was trimmed by 0 bases and J by 3 bases, leaving 6 bases between them. CDR3 sequence (DNA): TGTGCCAGCAGCGTAGATCTCGCTAATGAAAAACTGTTTTTT. Encoded protein: CASSVDLANEKLFF.

The chain recombines TRBV12-3 or TRBV12-4 with TRBJ2-7, with 7 bases that match TRBD2. The CDR3 covers 12 residues. Trimming removed 5 bases from V and 3 bases from J; junction bases left unmatched: 1. CDR3 residues: CASSSGIYEQYF. CDR3 nucleotide sequence: TGTGCCAGCAGTAGCGGGATCTACGAGCAGTACTTC.

The chain is built from TRBV28 and TRBJ1-4; 7 nucleotides align to TRBD1. The V gene end was trimmed by 5 bases and the J gene end by 7 bases; junction bases not matched to a gene: 7. CDR3 size: 14 residues. Germline CDR1 and CDR2: MDHEN and SYDVKM. CDR3 sequence (DNA): TGTGCCAGCAGTCTACCTGGACAGGCTGAAAAACTGTTTTTT. Translated: CASSLPGQAEKLFF.

This rearrangement joins TRBV5-1 to TRBJ1-2, with a tentative D call TRBD1 (5 bases). Trimming left V 4 bases short and J 6 bases short, with 16 bases between. The CDR3 has 14 amino acids. CDR1 and CDR2 (germline): SGHRS, YFSETQ. DNA of the CDR3: TGCGCCAGCAGCCCCGGCCAGGGAGGCGATGGCTACACCTTC. This translates into CASSPGQGGDGYTF.

V usage is TRBV6-5 and J usage is TRBJ2-1, with TRBD2 as a possible D gene (5 bases). The germline V gene has CDR1 MNHEY and CDR2 SVGAGI. The CDR3 spans 15 residues. Trimming shortened V by 4 bases and J by 4 bases, and 14 bases separated the two germline ends. The CDR3 is CASSSGYVPYNEQFF. The CDR3 bases are TGTGCCAGCAGTTCGGGGTATGTCCCTTACAATGAGCAGTTCTTC.

The V and J genes are TRBV6-5 and TRBJ1-4; D not certain. The germline V gene has CDR1 MNHEY and CDR2 SVGAGI. V was shortened by 4 bases and J by 5 bases, with 11 bases between the two germline ends. This CDR3 region has 14 residues. CDR3 region: CASSFRTGNEKLFF. The CDR3 coding sequence is TGTGCCAGCAGTTTCAGGACGGGGAATGAAAAACTGTTTTTT.

V and J are TRBV5-5 and TRBJ2-1; TRBD2 aligns across 7 bases. Per the germline V gene, CDR1 is SGHKS and CDR2 is YYEKEE (reference sequence). With 0 bases clipped from V and 7 bases from J, the junction kept 10 bases outside the gene matches. The CDR3 is 16 amino acids. CDR3 sequence: CASSLVVDGRKNEQFF. The CDR3 nucleotides are TGTGCCAGCAGCTTGGTTGTAGACGGGAGGAAGAATGAGCAGTTCTTC.

The CDR3 is CASSYLGAGEAFF. The CDR3 region has the DNA TGTGCCAGCAGTTACCTGGGGGCCGGTGAAGCTTTCTTT. The chain links TRBV6-5 to TRBJ1-1, with TRBD1 as a possible D gene (6 bases). Germline lookup yields CDR1 MNHEY and CDR2 SVGAGI. The V and J ends lost 2 bases and 7 bases respectively, with 11 bases between them. This CDR3 comprises 13 residues.

The chain has TRBV24-1 and TRBJ2-7; D not resolved. The CDR3 has 15 residues. Per germline, CDR1 KGHDR and CDR2 SFDVKD. V lost 2 bases and J 2 bases, leaving 12 bases between the germline ends. CDR3 protein: CATSDSRSATYEQYF. The CDR3 DNA follows: TGTGCCACCAGTGATTCAAGGAGCGCCACCTACGAGCAGTACTTC.

The genes are TRBV7-9 and TRBJ2-4; the D is unclear. The CDR3 length is 16 residues. Trimming removed 3 bases from V and 0 bases from J, with 12 bases in between. Germline values: CDR1 SEHNR, CDR2 FQNEAQ (reference sequence). The CDR3 bases are TGTGCCAGCAGCTTCACAAATCTTCTAGCCAAAAACATTCAGTACTTC. This gives the protein CASSFTNLLAKNIQYF.

The chain couples TRBV27 to TRBJ1-1; TRBD1 might be the D (5 bases). Trimming left V 3 bases short and J 1 base short, with 9 bases between. The CDR3 sequence is 14 residues long. Germline V gene sequence: CDR1 MNHEY, CDR2 SMNVEV (reference sequence). The CDR3 sequence: CASSFGTGNTEAFF. The CDR3, as DNA: TGTGCCAGCAGTTTTGGAACAGGGAACACTGAAGCTTTCTTT.

The chain employs TRBV28 and TRBJ1-1; weak D call: TRBD1 (6 bases). The CDR3 runs to 15 residues. Trimming left V 11 bases short and J 2 bases short, with 21 bases between. Germline loops: CDR1 MDHEN, CDR2 SYDVKM. CDR3 coding DNA: TGTGCCTGTACACCTGGGGGGGCGGTTAACACTGAAGCTTTCTTT. Protein: CACTPGGAVNTEAFF.

The rearrangement uses TRBV2 and TRBJ1-2; the D gene is possibly TRBD1 (6 bases). The CDR3 is made up of 14 amino acids. The ends were cut back, 6 bases at V and 4 bases at J, with 15 bases in the middle. CDR1 and CDR2 from the germline V gene are SNHLY and FYNNEI. CDR3 protein: CASRGTWAPYGYTF. DNA for the CDR3: TGTGCCAGCAGGGGGACATGGGCTCCCTATGGCTACACCTTC.

The rearrangement joins TRBV10-1 to TRBJ1-2; D perhaps matches TRBD1 (5 bases). Germline CDR1 and CDR2: WNHNN and SYGVQD (reference sequence). V was clipped by 4 bases and J by 3 bases, with 9 bases between them. This CDR3 has 13 residues. CDR3 in DNA: TGCGCCAGCAGTGCGACAGTGGACTATGGCTACACCTTC. Encoded protein: CASSATVDYGYTF.

This sequence joins TRBV7-2 and TRBJ1-1; no clear D gene. This CDR3 is 13 amino acids long. Germline V gene data show CDR1 as SGHTA and CDR2 as FQGNSA. V lost 5 bases and J lost 4, with 11 bases in between. The DNA for the CDR3 is TGTGCCAGCAGCCGCGGCAACCCCACTGAAGCTTTCTTT. Protein: CASSRGNPTEAFF.

The CDR3, as DNA: TGTGCCACCAGTCGCTCCTACGAGCAGTACTTC. This gives the protein CATSRSYEQYF. This sequence joins TRBV24-1 and TRBJ2-7; D is unclear. The CDR3 covers 11 residues. Trimming removed 6 bases at V and 0 bases at J, with 2 bases between. Germline V lookup: CDR1 KGHDR, CDR2 SFDVKD.

V and J are TRBV11-2 and TRBJ1-2; D remains ambiguous. Trimming removed 2 bases from V and 6 bases from J, with 7 bases in between. Germline V lookup: CDR1 SGHAT, CDR2 FQNNGV. This CDR3 has 12 amino acids. In DNA, the CDR3 is TGTGCCAGCAGCTTACAGTCAGATGGCTACACCTTC. It codes for CASSLQSDGYTF.

Concerning this clone itself: Germline and junction disagree at one end, which may indicate a read error. V is TRBV6-5 and J is TRBJ1-6; TRBD1 might be the D (6 bases). The CDR3 loop spans 15 amino acids. Germline values: CDR1 MNHEY, CDR2 SVGAGI. The DNA of the CDR3 is TGTGCCAGCAGACTGGACAGCCGGGGGGCTTCACCCCCCCACTTT. Protein product: CASRLDSRGASPPHF.

This chain uses TRBV3-1 (or the pseudogene TRBV3-2) with TRBJ2-7; perhaps TRBD1 as D (6 bases). The CDR3 length is 14 residues. The V gene lost 3 bases and the J gene lost 2 bases, with 11 bases spanning the gap. The V gene's germline CDR1 is LGHDT and CDR2 YNNKEL (reference sequence). CDR3 in DNA: TGTGCCAGCAGCCAGTACAGGGCTCCCTACGAGCAGTACTTC. Encoded protein: CASSQYRAPYEQYF.

This chain joins TRBV10-3 and TRBJ1-6, with D uncertain. Trimming shortened V by 5 bases and J by 8 bases, and 16 bases separated the two germline ends. Looked up from germline, CDR1 is ENHRY and CDR2 is SYGVKD. CDR3 size: 15 residues. CDR3 amino acids: CAISPDGRRDSPLHF. The CDR3 coding sequence is TGTGCCATCAGTCCTGACGGGAGGCGGGATTCACCCCTCCACTTT.

The chain carries TRBV6-2 or TRBV6-3 and TRBJ2-7; D perhaps matches TRBD1 (6 bases). V dropped 5 bases and J dropped 3 bases, with 17 bases sitting between them. The CDR3 is made up of 15 amino acids. CDR1 is MNHEY, CDR2 SVGEGT, per germline. The CDR3 DNA is TGTGCCAGCAGTCGGACAGTTGTGGGATACTACGAGCAGTACTTC. Translation gives CASSRTVVGYYEQYF.

There are a few counts of this clone. The chain carries TRBV21-1 and TRBJ1-2; whether TRBD1, the table's D call, matches the DNA was not checked. TRBV21-1 counts as a pseudogene. The CDR3 has 17 residues. CDR3 sequence: CASSTATGTGKRYGYTF. CDR3 coding DNA: TGTGCCAGCAGCACGGCTACAGGGACAGGGAAGCGCTATGGCTACACCTTC.

The V call is TRBV5-8, the J call TRBJ1-4; D is ambiguous. The length of the CDR3 is 12 residues. Germline values: CDR1 SGHTS, CDR2 YDEGEE. V lost 4 bases, J lost 7 bases, and 8 bases lay in between. The CDR3 sequence is CASSPPFEKLFF. In DNA form, the CDR3 reads TGTGCCAGCAGCCCCCCGTTTGAAAAACTGTTTTTT. Complete variable domain (other parts from reference TRBV5-8 and TRBJ1-4): EAGVTQSPTHLIKTRGQQATLRCSPISGHTSVYWYQQALGLGLQFLLWYDEGEERNRGNFPPRFSGRQFPNYSSELNVNALELEDSALYLCASSPPFEKLFFGSGTQLSVL.

This clone was counted only a few times. As DNA, the CDR3 is TGTGCCAGCAGTTGGGGACACCTAAACTATGGCTACACCTTC. This translates into CASSWGHLNYGYTF. The rearrangement uses TRBV27 and TRBJ1-2, with D perhaps TRBD1 (6 bases). The ends were cut back, 4 bases at V and 2 bases at J, with 11 bases in the middle. This CDR3 spans 14 amino acids. The V gene's germline CDR1 is MNHEY and CDR2 SMNVEV (reference sequence).